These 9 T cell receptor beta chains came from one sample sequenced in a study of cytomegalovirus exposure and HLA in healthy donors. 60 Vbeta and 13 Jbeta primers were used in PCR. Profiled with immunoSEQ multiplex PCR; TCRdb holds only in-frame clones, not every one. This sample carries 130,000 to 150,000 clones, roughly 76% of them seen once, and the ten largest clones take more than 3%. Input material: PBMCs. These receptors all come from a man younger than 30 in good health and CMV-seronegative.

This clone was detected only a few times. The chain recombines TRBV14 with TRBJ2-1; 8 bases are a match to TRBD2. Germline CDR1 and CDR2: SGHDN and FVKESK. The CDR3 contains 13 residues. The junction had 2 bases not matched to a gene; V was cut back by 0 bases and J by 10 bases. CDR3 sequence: CASSQDQRGEQFF. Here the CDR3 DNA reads TGTGCCAGCAGCCAAGACCAGCGGGGGGAGCAGTTCTTC. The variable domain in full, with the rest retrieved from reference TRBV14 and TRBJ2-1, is EAGVTQFPSHSVIEKGQTVTLRCDPISGHDNLYWYRRVMGKEIKFLLHFVKESKQDESGMPNNRFLAERTGGTYSTLKVQPAELEDSGVYFCASSQDQRGEQFFGPGTRLTVL.

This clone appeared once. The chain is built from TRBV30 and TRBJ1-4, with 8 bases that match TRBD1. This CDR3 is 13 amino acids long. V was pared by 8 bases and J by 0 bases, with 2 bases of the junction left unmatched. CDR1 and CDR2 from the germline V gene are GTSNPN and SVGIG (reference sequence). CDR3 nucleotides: TGTGCCGTGGACAGGGCAACTAATGAAAAACTGTTTTTT. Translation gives CAVDRATNEKLFF. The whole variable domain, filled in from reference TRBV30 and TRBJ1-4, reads SQTIHQWPATLVQPVGSPLSLECTVEGTSNPNLYWYRQAAGRGLQLLFYSVGIGQISSEVPQNLSASRPQDRQFILSSKKLLLSDSGFYLCAVDRATNEKLFFGSGTQLSVL.

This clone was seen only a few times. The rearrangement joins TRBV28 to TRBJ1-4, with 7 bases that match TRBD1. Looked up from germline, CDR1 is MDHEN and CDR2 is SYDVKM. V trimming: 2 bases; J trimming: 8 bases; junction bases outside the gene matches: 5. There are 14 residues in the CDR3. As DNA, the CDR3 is TGTGCCAGCAGTTTACGACAGGGTCCCGAAAAACTGTTTTTT. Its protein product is CASSLRQGPEKLFF. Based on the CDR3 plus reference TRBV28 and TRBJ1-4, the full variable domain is DVKVTQSSRYLVKRTGEKVFLECVQDMDHENMFWYRQDPGLGLRLIYFSYDVKMKEKGDIPEGYSVSREKKERFSLILESASTNQTSMYLCASSLRQGPEKLFFGSGTQLSVL.

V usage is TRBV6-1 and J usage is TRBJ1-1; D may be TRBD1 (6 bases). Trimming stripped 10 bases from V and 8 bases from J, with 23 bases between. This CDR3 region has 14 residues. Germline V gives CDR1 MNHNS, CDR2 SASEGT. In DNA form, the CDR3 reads TGTGCCATCGGGGGCCGGGAGGGCGGGCGGGAAGCTTTCTTT. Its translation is CAIGGREGGREAFF.

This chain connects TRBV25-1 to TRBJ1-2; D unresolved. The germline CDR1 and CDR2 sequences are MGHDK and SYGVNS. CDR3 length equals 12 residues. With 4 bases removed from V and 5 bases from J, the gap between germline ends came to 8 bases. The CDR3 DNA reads TGTGCCAGCAGTGGCGGCGGATATGGCTACACCTTC. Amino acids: CASSGGGYGYTF.

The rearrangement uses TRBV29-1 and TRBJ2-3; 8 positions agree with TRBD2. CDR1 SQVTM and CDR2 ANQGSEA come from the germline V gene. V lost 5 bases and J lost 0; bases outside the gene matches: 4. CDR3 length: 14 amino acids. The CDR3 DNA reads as TGCAGCGTTAGGCGGGGGGCTAGCACAGATACGCAGTATTTT. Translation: CSVRRGASTDTQYF.

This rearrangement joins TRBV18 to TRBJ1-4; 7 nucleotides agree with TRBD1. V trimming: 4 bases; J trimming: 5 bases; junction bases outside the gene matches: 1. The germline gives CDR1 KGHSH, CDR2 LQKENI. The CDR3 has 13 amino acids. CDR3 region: CASSQGANEKLFF. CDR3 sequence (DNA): TGTGCCAGCTCACAGGGGGCGAATGAAAAACTGTTTTTT.

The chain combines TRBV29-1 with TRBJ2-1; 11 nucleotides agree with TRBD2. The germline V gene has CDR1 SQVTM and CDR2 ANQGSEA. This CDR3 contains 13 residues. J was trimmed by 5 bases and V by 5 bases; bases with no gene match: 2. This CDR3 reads CSVTSGSDNEQFF. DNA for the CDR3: TGCAGCGTTACTAGCGGGAGTGACAATGAGCAGTTCTTC.

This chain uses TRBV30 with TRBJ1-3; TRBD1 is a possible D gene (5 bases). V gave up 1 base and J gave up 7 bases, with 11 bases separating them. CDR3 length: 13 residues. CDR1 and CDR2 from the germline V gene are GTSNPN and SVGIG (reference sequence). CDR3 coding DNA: TGTGCCTGGAGTGCGGGGACTTGGAACACCATATATTTT. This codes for CAWSAGTWNTIYF.